This TCR beta chain derives from a study of cytomegalovirus exposure and HLA in healthy donors. Turning to the study itself: In an early release, HLA-typed donors contributed 80 million to 95 million unique TCR sequences. Overall study results and limits: The study recorded over 150 TCR beta chains that were cytomegalovirus-associated.

PCR was performed using 60 Vbeta and 13 Jbeta primers. Clones were read by immunoSEQ multiplex PCR, and TCRdb kept only the in-frame ones, dropping some. Of approximately 58,000 clones listed, 65% to 90% are singletons. As to this clone: Its antigen remains unidentified.

Germline V CDR1 and CDR2: LGHNA, YNFKEQ. The CDR3 extends over 14 amino acids. V was clipped by 1 base and J by 3 bases; unmatched bases: 3. The sequence was collected from a man aged 30 to 45 in good health and CMV-seronegative. The chain is built from TRBV4-2 and TRBJ2-7, with 7 positions matching TRBD1. Sequences were obtained from PBMCs. CDR3 loop: CASSQGAGGYEQYF. CDR3 DNA sequence: TGTGCCAGCAGCCAAGGGGCAGGGGGCTACGAGCAGTACTTC.